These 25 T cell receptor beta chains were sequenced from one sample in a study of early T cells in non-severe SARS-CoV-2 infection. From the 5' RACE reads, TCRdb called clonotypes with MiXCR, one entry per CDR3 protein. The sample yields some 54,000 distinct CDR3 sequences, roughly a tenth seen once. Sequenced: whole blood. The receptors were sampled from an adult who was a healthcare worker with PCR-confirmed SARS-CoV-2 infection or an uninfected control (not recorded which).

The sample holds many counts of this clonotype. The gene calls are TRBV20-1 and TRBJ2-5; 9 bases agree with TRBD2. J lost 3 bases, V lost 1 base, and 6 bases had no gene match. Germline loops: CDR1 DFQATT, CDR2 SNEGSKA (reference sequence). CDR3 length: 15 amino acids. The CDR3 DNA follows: TGCAGTGCTAGAGTTCCACTAGCGGGCAAAGAGACCCAGTACTTC. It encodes CSARVPLAGKETQYF.

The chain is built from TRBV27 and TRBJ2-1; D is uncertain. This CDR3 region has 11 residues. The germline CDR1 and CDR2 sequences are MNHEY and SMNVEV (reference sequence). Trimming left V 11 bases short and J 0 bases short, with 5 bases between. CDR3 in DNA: TGTGCCGCCCTCTCCTACAATGAGCAGTTCTTC. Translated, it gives CAALSYNEQFF.

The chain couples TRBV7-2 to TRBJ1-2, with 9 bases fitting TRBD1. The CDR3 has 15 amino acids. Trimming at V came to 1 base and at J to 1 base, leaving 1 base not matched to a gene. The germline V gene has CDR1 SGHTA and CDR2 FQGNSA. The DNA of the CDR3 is TGTGCCAGCAGCTTAGAGGGACAGGGTAACTATGGCTACACCTTC. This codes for CASSLEGQGNYGYTF. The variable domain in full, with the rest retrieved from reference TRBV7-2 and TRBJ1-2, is GAGVSQSPSNKVTEKGKDVELRCDPISGHTALYWYRQSLGQGLEFLIYFQGNSAPDKSGLPSDRFSAERTGGSVSTLTIQRTQQEDSAVYLCASSLEGQGNYGYTFGSGTRLTVV.

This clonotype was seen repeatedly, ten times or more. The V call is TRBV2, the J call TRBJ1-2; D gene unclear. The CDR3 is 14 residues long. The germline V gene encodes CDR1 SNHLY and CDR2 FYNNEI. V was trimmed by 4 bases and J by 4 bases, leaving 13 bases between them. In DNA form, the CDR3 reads TGTGCCAGCAGTGTCTCCTACGGTATCTATGGCTACACCTTC. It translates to CASSVSYGIYGYTF.

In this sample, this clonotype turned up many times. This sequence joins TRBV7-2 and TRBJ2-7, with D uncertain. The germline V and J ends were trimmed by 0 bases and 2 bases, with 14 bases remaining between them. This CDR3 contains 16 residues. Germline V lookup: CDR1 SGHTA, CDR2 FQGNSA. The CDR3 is CASSLANWTEPYEQYF. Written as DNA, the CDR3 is TGTGCCAGCAGCTTAGCCAATTGGACCGAGCCCTACGAGCAGTACTTC.

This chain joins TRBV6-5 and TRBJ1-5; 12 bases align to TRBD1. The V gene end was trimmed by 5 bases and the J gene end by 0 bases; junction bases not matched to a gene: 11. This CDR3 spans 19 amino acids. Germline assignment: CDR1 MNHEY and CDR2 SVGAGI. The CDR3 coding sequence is TGTGCCAGCAGTACGGGACAGGGGGCTGGAGGATATAGCAATCAGCCCCAGCATTTT. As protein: CASSTGQGAGGYSNQPQHF.

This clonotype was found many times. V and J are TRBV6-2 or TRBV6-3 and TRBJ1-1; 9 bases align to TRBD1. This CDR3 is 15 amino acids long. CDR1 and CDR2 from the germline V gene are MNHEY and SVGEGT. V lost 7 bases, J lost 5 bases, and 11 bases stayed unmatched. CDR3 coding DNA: TGTGCCAGCAACTCGAGGACAGGGGAGAGGACTGAAGCTTTCTTT. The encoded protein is CASNSRTGERTEAFF.

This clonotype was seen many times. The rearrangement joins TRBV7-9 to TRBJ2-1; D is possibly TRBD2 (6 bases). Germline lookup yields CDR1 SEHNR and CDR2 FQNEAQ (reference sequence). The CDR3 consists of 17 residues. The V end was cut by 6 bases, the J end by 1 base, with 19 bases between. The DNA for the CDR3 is TGTGCCAGCAGGGGGGAGACTAGTTTTAGTTCCTACAATGAGCAGTTCTTC. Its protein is CASRGETSFSSYNEQFF.

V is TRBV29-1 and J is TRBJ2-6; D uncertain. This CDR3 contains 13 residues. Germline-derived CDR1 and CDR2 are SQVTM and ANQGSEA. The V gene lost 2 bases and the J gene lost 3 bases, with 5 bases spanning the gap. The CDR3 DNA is TGCAGCGTTGAAAGGGTTGGGGCCAACGTCCTGACTTTC. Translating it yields CSVERVGANVLTF.

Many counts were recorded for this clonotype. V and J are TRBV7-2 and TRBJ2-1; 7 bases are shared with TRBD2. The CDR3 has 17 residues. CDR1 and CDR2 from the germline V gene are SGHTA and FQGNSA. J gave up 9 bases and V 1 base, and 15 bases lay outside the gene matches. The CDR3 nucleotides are TGTGCCAGCAGCTTAGGGATTGGGAGGGGAGAATCGCTTGAGCAGTTCTTC. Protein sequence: CASSLGIGRGESLEQFF. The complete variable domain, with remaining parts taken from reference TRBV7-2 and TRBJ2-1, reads GAGVSQSPSNKVTEKGKDVELRCDPISGHTALYWYRQSLGQGLEFLIYFQGNSAPDKSGLPSDRFSAERTGGSVSTLTIQRTQQEDSAVYLCASSLGIGRGESLEQFFGPGTRLTVL.

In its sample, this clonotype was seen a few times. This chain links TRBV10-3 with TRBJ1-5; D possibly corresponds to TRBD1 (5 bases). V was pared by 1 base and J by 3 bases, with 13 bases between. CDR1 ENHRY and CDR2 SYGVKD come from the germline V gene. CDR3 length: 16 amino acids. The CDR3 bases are TGTGCCATCAGTGAGTTACCGGGGCAGGACAATCAGCCCCAGCATTTT. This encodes CAISELPGQDNQPQHF.

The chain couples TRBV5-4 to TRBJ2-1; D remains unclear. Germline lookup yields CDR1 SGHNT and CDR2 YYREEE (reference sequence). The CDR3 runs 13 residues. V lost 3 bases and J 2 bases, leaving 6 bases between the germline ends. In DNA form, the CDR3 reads TGTGCCAGCAGCTCAGACACCTACAATGAGCAGTTCTTC. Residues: CASSSDTYNEQFF.

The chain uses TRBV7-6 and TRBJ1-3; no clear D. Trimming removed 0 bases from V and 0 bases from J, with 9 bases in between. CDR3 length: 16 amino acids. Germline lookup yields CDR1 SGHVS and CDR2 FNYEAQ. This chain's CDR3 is CASSLARTTSGNTIYF. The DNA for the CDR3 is TGTGCCAGCAGCTTAGCGCGCACTACCTCTGGAAACACCATATATTTT.

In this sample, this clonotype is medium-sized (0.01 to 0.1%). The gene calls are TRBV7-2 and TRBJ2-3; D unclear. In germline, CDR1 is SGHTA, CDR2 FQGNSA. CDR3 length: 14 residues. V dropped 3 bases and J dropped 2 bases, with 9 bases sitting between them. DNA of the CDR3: TGTGCCAGCAGCTTTGGGATGTACACAGATACGCAGTATTTT. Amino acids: CASSFGMYTDTQYF. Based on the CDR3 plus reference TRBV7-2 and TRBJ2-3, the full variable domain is GAGVSQSPSNKVTEKGKDVELRCDPISGHTALYWYRQSLGQGLEFLIYFQGNSAPDKSGLPSDRFSAERTGGSVSTLTIQRTQQEDSAVYLCASSFGMYTDTQYFGPGTRLTVL.

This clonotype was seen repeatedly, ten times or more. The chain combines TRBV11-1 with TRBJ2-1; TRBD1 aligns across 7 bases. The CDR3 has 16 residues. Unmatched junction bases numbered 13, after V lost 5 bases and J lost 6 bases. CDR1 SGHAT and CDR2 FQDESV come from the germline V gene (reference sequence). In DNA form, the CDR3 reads TGTGCCAGCAGCCGAAATACAGGGGTGACCGTCAATGAGCAGTTCTTC. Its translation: CASSRNTGVTVNEQFF. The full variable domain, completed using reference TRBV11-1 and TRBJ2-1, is EAEVAQSPRYKITEKSQAVAFWCDPISGHATLYWYRQILGQGPELLVQFQDESVVDDSQLPKDRFSAERLKGVDSTLKIQPAELGDSAMYLCASSRNTGVTVNEQFFGPGTRLTVL.

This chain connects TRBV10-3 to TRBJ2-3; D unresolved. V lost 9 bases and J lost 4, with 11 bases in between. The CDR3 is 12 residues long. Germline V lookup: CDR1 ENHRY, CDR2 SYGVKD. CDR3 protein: CAMGPTPDTQYF. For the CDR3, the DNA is TGTGCCATGGGCCCAACCCCAGATACGCAGTATTTT.

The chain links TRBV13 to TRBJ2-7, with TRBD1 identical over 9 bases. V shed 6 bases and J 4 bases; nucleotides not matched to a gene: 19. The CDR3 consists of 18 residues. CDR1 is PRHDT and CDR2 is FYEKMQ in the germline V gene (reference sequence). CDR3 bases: TGTGCCAGCAGGTTCTTGCGGATAGGGACAGGGAGGGTTTACGAGCAGTACTTC. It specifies CASRFLRIGTGRVYEQYF.

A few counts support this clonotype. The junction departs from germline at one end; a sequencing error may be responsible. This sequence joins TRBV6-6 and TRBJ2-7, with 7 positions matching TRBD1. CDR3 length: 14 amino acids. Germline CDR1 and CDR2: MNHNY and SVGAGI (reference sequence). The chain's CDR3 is CGSRRGDSSYEQYF. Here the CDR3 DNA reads TGTGGCAGCAGAAGAGGGGACAGCTCCTACGAGCAGTACTTC.

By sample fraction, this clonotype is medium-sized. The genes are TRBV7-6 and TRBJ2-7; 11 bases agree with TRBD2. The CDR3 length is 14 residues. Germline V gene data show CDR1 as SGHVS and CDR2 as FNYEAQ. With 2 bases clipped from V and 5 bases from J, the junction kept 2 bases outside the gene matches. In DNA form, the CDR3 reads TGTGCCAGCAGCTTATCGGGACTAGCGGACGAGCAGTACTTC. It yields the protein CASSLSGLADEQYF. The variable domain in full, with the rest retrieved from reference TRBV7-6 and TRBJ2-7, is GAGVSQSPRYKVTKRGQDVALRCDPISGHVSLYWYRQALGQGPEFLTYFNYEAQQDKSGLPNDRFSAERPEGSISTLTIQRTEQRDSAMYRCASSLSGLADEQYFGPGTRLTVT.

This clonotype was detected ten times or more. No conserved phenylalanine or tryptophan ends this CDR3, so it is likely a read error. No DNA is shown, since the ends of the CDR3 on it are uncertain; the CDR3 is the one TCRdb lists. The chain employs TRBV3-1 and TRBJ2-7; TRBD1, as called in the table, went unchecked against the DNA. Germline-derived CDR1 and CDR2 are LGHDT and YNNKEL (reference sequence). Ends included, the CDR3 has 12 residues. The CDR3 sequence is CASSQEFGTGES.

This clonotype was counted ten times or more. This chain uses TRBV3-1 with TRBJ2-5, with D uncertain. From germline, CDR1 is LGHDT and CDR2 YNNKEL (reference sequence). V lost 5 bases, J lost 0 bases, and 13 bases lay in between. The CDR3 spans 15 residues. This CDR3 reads CASSSWLADQETQYF. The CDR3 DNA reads TGTGCCAGCAGCTCATGGCTGGCAGACCAAGAGACCCAGTACTTC.

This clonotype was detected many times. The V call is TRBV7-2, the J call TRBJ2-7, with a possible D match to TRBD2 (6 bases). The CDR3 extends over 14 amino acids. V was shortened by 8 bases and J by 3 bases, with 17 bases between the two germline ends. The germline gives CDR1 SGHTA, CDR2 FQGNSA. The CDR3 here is CASQRGGGDYEQYF. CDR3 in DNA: TGTGCCAGCCAGAGAGGCGGAGGGGACTACGAGCAGTACTTC.

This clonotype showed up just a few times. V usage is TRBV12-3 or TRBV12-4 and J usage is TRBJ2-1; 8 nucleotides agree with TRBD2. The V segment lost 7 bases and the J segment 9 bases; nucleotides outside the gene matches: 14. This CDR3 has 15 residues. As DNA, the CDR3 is TGTGCCAGCAACTCGATGGGGACTAGTAAGGCTGAGCAGTTCTTC. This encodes CASNSMGTSKAEQFF.

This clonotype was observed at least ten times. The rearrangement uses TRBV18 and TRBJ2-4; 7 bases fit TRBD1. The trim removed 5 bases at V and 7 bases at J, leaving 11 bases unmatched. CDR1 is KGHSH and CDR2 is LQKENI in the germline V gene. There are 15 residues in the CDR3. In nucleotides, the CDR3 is TGTGCCAGCTCAACACAGGGGTCCGTATCCAACATTCAGTACTTC. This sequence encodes CASSTQGSVSNIQYF.

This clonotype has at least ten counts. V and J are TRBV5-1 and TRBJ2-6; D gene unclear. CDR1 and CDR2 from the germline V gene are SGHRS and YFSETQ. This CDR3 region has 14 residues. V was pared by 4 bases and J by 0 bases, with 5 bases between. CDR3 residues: CASSAYSGANVLTF. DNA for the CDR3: TGCGCCAGCAGCGCATACTCTGGGGCCAACGTCCTGACTTTC. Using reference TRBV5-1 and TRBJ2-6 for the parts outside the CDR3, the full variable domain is KAGVTQTPRYLIKTRGQQVTLSCSPISGHRSVSWYQQTPGQGLQFLFEYFSETQRNKGNFPGRFSGRQFSNSRSEMNVSTLELGDSALYLCASSAYSGANVLTFGAGSRLTVL.